This TCR beta chain appears in the sequencing data of a study of STAT5B mutations in CD4+ large granular lymphocyte leukemia. The J segment lost 4 bases and the V segment lost 0 bases, leaving 9 bases of the junction unmatched. CDR3 length: 18 residues. Per germline, CDR1 SGHDN and CDR2 FVKESK. Findings and caveats of the study: Top patient clones used TRBV06 genes more often: 8/27 versus 2/35 in controls. No patients shared main leukemic clonotypes, though about 25% appeared at low frequency elsewhere.

The survey-level immunoSEQ assay was used. Clones were read by immunoSEQ multiplex PCR, and TCRdb kept only the in-frame ones, dropping some. The table includes roughly 40,000 clones, just over 85% detected once. This clone was picked up one time. Antigen specificity is unknown. What was sequenced was CD4+ T cells from blood buffy coats. The TCR was taken from a human donor in good health. The V call is TRBV14, the J call TRBJ2-1, with 10 nucleotides matching TRBD1. CDR3 coding DNA: TGTGCCAGCAGCCAAGACCGGGTTGGACAGGGGGGATACAATGAGCAGTTCTTC. It encodes CASSQDRVGQGGYNEQFF.